The T cell receptor beta chain described here comes from a study of blood T cell repertoires in COVID-19. As for the study in general: Acute and convalescent COVID-19 samples came from the United States, Italy and Spain. From T cells, B-cell-depleted T cells, or PBMCs came the material, which was cDNA or gDNA.

Produced via immunoSEQ multiplex PCR; TCRdb's table is partial and in-frame only. The repertoire holds roughly 53,000 clones, with just over 90% as singletons. The CDR3 is made up of 15 amino acids. Trimming removed 5 bases from V and 6 bases from J; junction bases left unmatched: 12. Germline-derived CDR1 and CDR2 are SEHNR and FQNEAQ (reference sequence). The sequenced material came from peripheral blood. This chain joins TRBV7-9 and TRBJ1-2; 7 nucleotides match TRBD1. The receptor was derived from a woman in her 40s with active COVID-19. CDR3: CASSARDRGKDGYTF. Written as DNA, the CDR3 is TGTGCCAGCAGCGCCCGGGACAGAGGCAAGGATGGCTACACCTTC.